The 13 T cell receptor beta chains in this list originate from one sample, sequenced in a study of blood T cell repertoires in COVID-19. The repertoire was sequenced with immunoSEQ multiplex PCR; TCRdb's copy has only in-frame clones and lacks some. In the table there are around 20,000 clones, 87% of which are singletons. The sample taken for sequencing was peripheral blood. These receptor sequences come from a human donor with active COVID-19. The donor label of this sample is uncertain.

As to this clone: One end of the junction fails to match germline, which may point to a read error. This rearrangement joins TRBV7-7 to TRBJ2-5; D might be TRBD1 (5 bases). Germline CDR1 is SSHAT and CDR2 is FNYEAQ (reference sequence). The CDR3 is 15 residues long. CDR3 sequence reads: CASSFTDNTQETQYF. The CDR3 region has the DNA TGTGCTAGCAGCTTCACGGACAATACTCAAGAGACCCAGTACTTC.

V is TRBV29-1 and J is TRBJ1-1, with D uncertain. V dropped 5 bases and J dropped 5 bases, with 18 bases sitting between them. The CDR3 contains 14 residues. Germline lookup yields CDR1 SQVTM and CDR2 ANQGSEA. Here the CDR3 DNA reads TGCAGCGTTAGATCAGTGGCACGCGGGACTGAAGCTTTCTTT. Amino acids: CSVRSVARGTEAFF.

This chain uses TRBV6-1 with TRBJ2-1, with 10 bases identical to TRBD2. V lost 4 bases and J lost 1; bases outside the gene matches: 4. The CDR3 runs 16 residues. Per the germline V gene, CDR1 is MNHNS and CDR2 is SASEGT. The CDR3 loop reads CASSALAGGSYNEQFF. The CDR3 nucleotides are TGTGCCAGCAGTGCTTTAGCGGGAGGTTCCTACAATGAGCAGTTCTTC.

V is TRBV4-1 and J is TRBJ2-1; 8 bases are a match to TRBD1. This CDR3 contains 16 residues. The germline gives CDR1 MGHRA, CDR2 YSYEKL. The J segment lost 7 bases and the V segment lost 2 bases, leaving 10 bases of the junction unmatched. Here the CDR3 reads CASSQLDRVRSNEQFF. CDR3 sequence (DNA): TGCGCCAGCAGCCAATTGGACAGGGTCAGGTCAAATGAGCAGTTCTTC.

The CDR3 region has the DNA TGTGCCAGCAGCAGACACCTAGCGTTCGAGCAGTACTTC. Translating it yields CASSRHLAFEQYF. J is TRBJ2-7 and V is TRBV11-3; a weak D match, TRBD2 (6 bases). The V gene's germline CDR1 is SGHNT and CDR2 YENEEA. There are 13 residues in the CDR3. V was shortened by 5 bases and J by 6 bases, with 14 bases between the two germline ends.

This chain connects TRBV24-1 to TRBJ2-1, with TRBD1 matching over 7 bases. Germline V gives CDR1 KGHDR, CDR2 SFDVKD. This CDR3 has 13 amino acids. The V gene end was trimmed by 10 bases and the J gene end by 13 bases; junction bases not matched to a gene: 15. CDR3 in DNA: TGTGCCACAGGCGGAACTGGGACAGATCGACAGTTCTTC. Protein: CATGGTGTDRQFF.

V and J are TRBV3-1 (or the pseudogene TRBV3-2) and TRBJ1-3, with D unresolved. V shed 5 bases and J shed 4 bases, with 12 bases lying between them. The CDR3 sequence is 14 residues long. Germline CDR1 reads LGHDT; CDR2 reads YNNKEL (reference sequence). The CDR3 bases are TGTGCCAGCAGCGCCGACCCACTAGGAAACACCATATATTTT. It encodes CASSADPLGNTIYF.

This chain joins TRBV3-1 (or the pseudogene TRBV3-2) and TRBJ2-3, with D possibly being TRBD2 (5 bases). The CDR3 runs 15 residues. Germline loops: CDR1 LGHDT, CDR2 YNNKEL (reference sequence). The ends were cut back, 1 base at V and 2 bases at J, with 10 bases in the middle. CDR3 loop: CASSQGTLPTDTQYF. CDR3 sequence (DNA): TGTGCCAGCAGCCAAGGGACTTTACCCACAGATACGCAGTATTTT.

The rearrangement links TRBV15 to TRBJ2-2; D is unclear. V shed 0 bases and J shed 1 base, with 12 bases lying between them. The CDR3 runs 17 residues. Germline-derived CDR1 and CDR2 are LNHNV and YYDKDF (reference sequence). The CDR3 DNA reads TGTGCCACCAGCAGAGAAATAGTCCTCCTGAACACCGGGGAGCTGTTTTTT. Translating it yields CATSREIVLLNTGELFF. Variable domain in full (rest from reference TRBV15 and TRBJ2-2): DAMVIQNPRYQVTQFGKPVTLSCSQTLNHNVMYWYQQKSSQAPKLLFHYYDKDFNNEADTPDNFQSRRPNTSFCFLDIRSPGLGDTAMYLCATSREIVLLNTGELFFGEGSRLTVL.

The V and J genes are TRBV6-1 and TRBJ2-7; D not certain. CDR3 length: 11 residues. Germline-derived CDR1 and CDR2 are MNHNS and SASEGT. The V gene lost 3 bases and the J gene lost 4 bases, with 4 bases spanning the gap. CDR3 nucleotides: TGTGCCAGCAGTGACCAGTACGAGCAGTACTTC. Its protein is CASSDQYEQYF.

The rearrangement uses TRBV20-1 and TRBJ2-3; 8 nucleotides agree with TRBD2. The CDR3 totals 16 residues. Germline trimming cut 3 bases from V and 3 bases from J; bases unmatched to any gene: 11. The germline V gene has CDR1 DFQATT and CDR2 SNEGSKA (reference sequence). CDR3 sequence reads: CSASGAGLATTDTQYF. CDR3 DNA: TGCAGTGCTAGTGGGGCCGGACTAGCAACAACAGATACGCAGTATTTT.

V and J are TRBV5-5 and TRBJ2-7; no definite D call. The CDR3 consists of 13 residues. Per the germline V gene, CDR1 is SGHKS and CDR2 is YYEKEE (reference sequence). Trimming stripped 1 base from V and 6 bases from J, with 11 bases between. CDR3 region: CASSLNRGGEQYF. CDR3 DNA sequence: TGTGCCAGCAGCTTGAATAGAGGTGGCGAGCAGTACTTC. The full variable domain, in which reference TRBV5-5 and TRBJ2-7 provide the parts outside the CDR3, is DAGVTQSPTHLIKTRGQQVTLRCSPISGHKSVSWYQQVLGQGPQFIFQYYEKEERGRGNFPDRFSARQFPNYSSELNVNALLLGDSALYLCASSLNRGGEQYFGPGTRLTVT.

The chain has TRBV28 and TRBJ1-2, with D possibly being TRBD1 (5 bases). This CDR3 has 14 residues. The V end lost 4 bases, the J end lost 2 bases, and 11 bases lay between the germline ends. Germline values: CDR1 MDHEN, CDR2 SYDVKM. Here the CDR3 reads CASSSAGSNYGYTF. The CDR3 nucleotides are TGTGCCAGCAGTTCGGCAGGGTCAAACTATGGCTACACCTTC.